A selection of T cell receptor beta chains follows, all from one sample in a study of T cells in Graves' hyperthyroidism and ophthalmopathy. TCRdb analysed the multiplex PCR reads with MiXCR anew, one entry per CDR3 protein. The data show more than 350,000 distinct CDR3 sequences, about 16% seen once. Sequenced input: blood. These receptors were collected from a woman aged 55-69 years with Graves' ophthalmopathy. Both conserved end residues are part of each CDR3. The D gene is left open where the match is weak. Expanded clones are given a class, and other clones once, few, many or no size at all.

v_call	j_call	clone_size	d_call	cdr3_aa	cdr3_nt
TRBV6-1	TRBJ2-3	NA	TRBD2	CASSTLAGATDTQYF	TGTGCCAGCAGTACCCTAGCGGGAGCGACAGATACGCAGTATTTT
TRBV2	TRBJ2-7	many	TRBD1	CASSRQGALTEQYF	TGTGCCAGCAGTAGACAGGGAGCTTTGACCGAGCAGTACTTC
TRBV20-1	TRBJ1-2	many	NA	CSARGPSNYGYTF	TGCAGTGCTAGGGGGCCGTCTAACTATGGCTACACCTTC
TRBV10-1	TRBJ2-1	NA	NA	CASINGTERIMYEQFF	TGCGCCAGCATCAACGGCACCGAGCGGATAATGTACGAGCAGTTCTTC
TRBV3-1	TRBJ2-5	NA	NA	CASSQGGGRETQYF	TGTGCCAGCAGCCAAGGAGGAGGGCGAGAGACCCAGTACTTC
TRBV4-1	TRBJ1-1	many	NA	CASSQGGGGDTYGNTEAFF	TGCGCCAGCAGCCAAGGAGGGGGAGGGGATACTTACGGGAACACTGAAGCTTTCTTT
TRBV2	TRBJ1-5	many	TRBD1	CASSDDRGRFQPQHF	TGTGCCAGCAGCGACGACAGGGGAAGGTTTCAGCCCCAGCATTTT
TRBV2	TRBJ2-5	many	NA	CASSAFGAVQETQYF	TGTGCCAGCAGTGCCTTTGGGGCAGTACAAGAGACCCAGTACTTC
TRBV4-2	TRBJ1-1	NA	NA	CASSQDGGSHPRGAFF	TGTGCCAGCAGCCAAGATGGAGGCAGCCACCCGCGGGGAGCTTTCTTT
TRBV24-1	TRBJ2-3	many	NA	CATSDPPPGGEDTQYF	TGTGCCACCAGTGACCCCCCTCCTGGGGGAGAGGATACGCAGTATTTT
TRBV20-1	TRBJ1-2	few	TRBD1	CSARDGGGQGRNYGYTF	TGCAGTGCTAGAGATGGCGGTGGACAGGGGCGGAACTATGGCTACACCTTC
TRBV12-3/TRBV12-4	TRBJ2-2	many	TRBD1	CASSLGQGESTGELFF	TGTGCCAGCAGTTTAGGACAGGGGGAGAGCACCGGGGAGCTGTTTTTT
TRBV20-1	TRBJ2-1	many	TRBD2	CSADGEGPTYNEQFF	TGCAGTGCCGACGGGGAGGGCCCGACCTACAATGAGCAGTTCTTC